This T cell receptor beta chain was profiled in a study of T-cell reconstitution after alpha-beta-depleted transplantation in children. TCRbeta library preparation incorporated unique molecular identifiers. TCRdb redid the calling of the PCR reads with MiXCR, one entry per CDR3 protein. Counted here are 500,000 to 650,000 distinct CDR3 sequences, roughly 13% occurring once; the ten biggest clones make up about 2.2%. The germline V and J ends were trimmed by 3 bases and 2 bases, with 14 bases remaining between them. Germline V gene sequence: CDR1 DFQATT, CDR2 SNEGSKA (reference sequence). This CDR3 region has 15 residues. Study observations and caveats: Surviving recipient T cells and thymic progenitors produced the high day-60 TCRbeta diversity seen in some patients.

The table lists this clonotype with a few counts. Its antigen is not identified. The sequence came from a male patient between 10 and 17 years old who had a stem cell transplant for acute myeloid leukemia, so the T cells may come from the graft donor. V gene TRBV20-1 combines with J gene TRBJ2-1; D call uncertain. Sequences were derived from PBMCs, mostly from graft donor cells, sampled 360 days after TCRalphabeta/CD19-depleted stem cell transplant. CDR3 in DNA: TGCAGTGCTAGCTCCGACTCTTGGGCCTACAATGAGCAGTTCTTC. Residues: CSASSDSWAYNEQFF.